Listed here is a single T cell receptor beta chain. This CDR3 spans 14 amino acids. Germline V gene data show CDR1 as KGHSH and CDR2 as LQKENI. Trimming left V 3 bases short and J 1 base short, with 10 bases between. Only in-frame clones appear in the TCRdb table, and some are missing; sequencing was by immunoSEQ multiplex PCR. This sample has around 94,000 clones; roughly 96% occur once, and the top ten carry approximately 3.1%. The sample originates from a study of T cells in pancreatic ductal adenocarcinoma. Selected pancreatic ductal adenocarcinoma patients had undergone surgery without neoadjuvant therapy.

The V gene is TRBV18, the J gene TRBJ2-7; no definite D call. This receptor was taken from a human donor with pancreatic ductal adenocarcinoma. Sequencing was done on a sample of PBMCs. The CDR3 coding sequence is TGTGCCAGCTCACCGCAGGAATATTCCTACGAGCAGTACTTC. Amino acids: CASSPQEYSYEQYF.